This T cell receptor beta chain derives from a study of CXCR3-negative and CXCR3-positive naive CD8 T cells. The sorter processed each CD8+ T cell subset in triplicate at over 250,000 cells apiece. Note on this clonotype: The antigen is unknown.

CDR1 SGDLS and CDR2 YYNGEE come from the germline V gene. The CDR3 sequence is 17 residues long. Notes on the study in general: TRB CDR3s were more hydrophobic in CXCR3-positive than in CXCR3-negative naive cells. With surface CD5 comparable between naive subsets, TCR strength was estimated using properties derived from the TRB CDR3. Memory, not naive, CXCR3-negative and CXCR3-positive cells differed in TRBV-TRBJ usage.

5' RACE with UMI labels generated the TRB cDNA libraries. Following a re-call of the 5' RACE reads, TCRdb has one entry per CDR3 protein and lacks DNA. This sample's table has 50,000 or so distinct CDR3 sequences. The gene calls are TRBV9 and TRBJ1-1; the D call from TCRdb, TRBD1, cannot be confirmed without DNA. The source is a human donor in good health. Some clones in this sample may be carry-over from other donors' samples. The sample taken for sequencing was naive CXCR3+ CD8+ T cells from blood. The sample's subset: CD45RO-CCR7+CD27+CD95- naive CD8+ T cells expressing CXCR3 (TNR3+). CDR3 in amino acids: CASSVVGDRGWDTEAFF.